This T cell receptor (beta chain) was obtained from a study of identical twins. Study conclusions and caveats: Out-of-frame alpha sequences common to twins exhibited a surplus of low generation probability.

TCRdb recomputed calls from the 5' RACE reads with MiXCR, one row per CDR3 protein. The repertoire includes under 350,000 distinct CDR3 sequences, roughly 9% of them detected once, and roughly 6.8% sits in the top ten. Germline CDR1 reads MNHEY; CDR2 reads SMNVEV (reference sequence). Trimming at V came to 6 bases and at J to 8 bases, leaving 7 bases not matched to a gene. The CDR3 consists of 14 residues. This clonotype has more than one count but fewer than ten. The antigen is not known. This sample was shared with a second study, whose subject was yellow fever vaccine responses in identical twins.

Material for sequencing was CD8+ T cells sorted from blood. The rearrangement joins TRBV27 to TRBJ1-4; TRBD1 matches 9 bases. The receptor comes from a woman aged 18-29 years in good health. CDR3 nucleotides: TGTGCCAGCAGCGGGGGACAGGGTGGGGAAAAACTGTTTTTT. It yields the protein CASSGGQGGEKLFF.